The next 16 T cell receptor beta chains were all read from a single sample in a study of T cells in Graves' hyperthyroidism and ophthalmopathy. Researchers amplified the TCR beta CDR3 regions from RNA transcripts. The TCR CDR3 was amplified in a first-round RT-PCR using the HTBI primer set. From the multiplex PCR reads, TCRdb called clonotypes with MiXCR, one entry per CDR3 protein. The data show about half a million distinct CDR3 sequences, roughly 16% seen once. Sequences were obtained from blood. The receptors stem from a woman aged 25 to 39 with Graves' ophthalmopathy.

This chain joins TRBV10-1 and TRBJ2-5; TRBD1 agrees at 11 bases. CDR1 is WNHNN, CDR2 SYGVQD, per germline (reference sequence). The CDR3 is made up of 17 amino acids. Trimming removed 0 bases from V and 4 bases from J; junction bases left unmatched: 7. The CDR3 sequence: CASSESKPGQGGETQYF. CDR3 coding DNA: TGCGCCAGCAGTGAGTCGAAACCGGGACAGGGGGGAGAGACCCAGTACTTC.

This clonotype was recorded many times. The CDR3 DNA is TGTGCCCTACGGATCGGGGGGAACACTGAAGCTTTCTTT. Amino acids: CALRIGGNTEAFF. This chain connects TRBV28 to TRBJ1-1; a weak D match, TRBD1 (5 bases). The V and J ends lost 11 bases and 1 base respectively, with 14 bases between them. Germline CDR1 reads MDHEN; CDR2 reads SYDVKM. This CDR3 region has 13 residues.

This clonotype was seen only a few times. The chain couples TRBV6-2 or TRBV6-3 to TRBJ1-2, with a tentative D call TRBD1 (5 bases). Germline-derived CDR1 and CDR2 are MNHEY and SVGEGT. The CDR3 totals 14 residues. Deletions cut 5 bases from V and 4 bases from J, with 14 bases between. CDR3 loop: CASSPGTASYGYTF. As DNA, the CDR3 is TGTGCCAGCAGTCCAGGGACGGCCAGCTATGGCTACACCTTC.

This clonotype was observed at least ten times. In DNA, the CDR3 is TGTGCCAGCACTCCTTCGAGACAGGAAGCTTTCTTT. This translates into CASTPSRQEAFF. The chain couples TRBV12-3 or TRBV12-4 to TRBJ1-1, with a tentative D call TRBD1 (5 bases). The V and J ends lost 7 bases and 8 bases respectively, with 14 bases between them. The CDR3 is made up of 12 amino acids.

This clonotype was observed a handful of times. CDR3 residues: CASSQDSYTEAFF. DNA for the CDR3: TGCGCCAGCAGCCAAGACAGTTACACTGAAGCTTTCTTT. J is TRBJ1-1 and V is TRBV4-1; D remains unclear. The germline V and J ends were trimmed by 0 bases and 3 bases, with 5 bases remaining between them. The CDR3 loop spans 13 amino acids. Per the germline V gene, CDR1 is MGHRA and CDR2 is YSYEKL.

At least ten counts were recorded for this clonotype. The CDR3 DNA sequence: TGTGCCAGCTCACCAATAAGGAACACCGGGGAGCTGTTTTTT. It specifies CASSPIRNTGELFF. The rearrangement joins TRBV18 to TRBJ2-2; D is unclear. Germline CDR1 KGHSH, CDR2 LQKENI. CDR3 length: 14 amino acids. The germline V and J ends were trimmed by 2 bases and 1 base, with 5 bases remaining between them.

The CDR3 is CASSLLRTSGSTDTQYF. CDR3 in DNA: TGCGCCAGCAGCCTCCTTCGGACTAGCGGTAGCACAGATACGCAGTATTTT. This rearrangement joins TRBV5-1 to TRBJ2-3; TRBD2 matches 10 bases. The CDR3 contains 17 residues. Germline V lookup: CDR1 SGHRS, CDR2 YFSETQ. Trimming removed 4 bases from V and 0 bases from J; junction bases left unmatched: 8. The complete variable domain, with remaining parts taken from reference TRBV5-1 and TRBJ2-3, reads KAGVTQTPRYLIKTRGQQVTLSCSPISGHRSVSWYQQTPGQGLQFLFEYFSETQRNKGNFPGRFSGRQFSNSRSEMNVSTLELGDSALYLCASSLLRTSGSTDTQYFGPGTRLTVL.

A remark on this clonotype: The conserved final phenylalanine or tryptophan is absent from the CDR3, which likely points to a read error. V is TRBV11-3 and J is TRBJ2-5, with 11 bases aligning to TRBD2. Trimming cost V 5 bases and J 0 bases; bases outside gene matches: 5. The CDR3 length is 16 residues. CDR1 and CDR2 from the germline V gene are SGHNT and YENEEA. The CDR3 loop is CASSPGTSGNQETQYL. In DNA, the CDR3 is TGTGCCAGCAGCCCCGGGACTAGCGGAAACCAAGAGACCCAGTACCTC.

This clonotype was counted many times. The genes are TRBV3-1 and TRBJ1-2, with a possible D match to TRBD1 (5 bases). The V end was cut by 1 base, the J end by 7 bases, with 13 bases between. The CDR3 runs to 14 residues. Germline V gene sequence: CDR1 LGHDT, CDR2 YNNKEL (reference sequence). The CDR3 sequence: CASSQVAGARGYTF. CDR3 nucleotides: TGTGCCAGCAGCCAAGTAGCTGGGGCGCGTGGCTACACCTTC.

This clonotype was seen repeatedly, ten times or more. The chain employs TRBV3-1 and TRBJ1-6, with TRBD1 matching over 7 bases. With V trimmed by 0 bases and J by 9 bases, 5 bases remained unmatched. Germline loops: CDR1 LGHDT, CDR2 YNNKEL (reference sequence). The CDR3 totals 15 residues. CDR3 protein: CASSQEPGGSSPLHF. The DNA of the CDR3 is TGTGCCAGCAGCCAAGAGCCAGGGGGAAGTTCACCCCTCCACTTT.

The rearrangement joins TRBV27 to TRBJ1-5; D is unclear. CDR1 and CDR2 (germline): MNHEY, SMNVEV (reference sequence). This CDR3 is built from 16 residues. The germline V and J ends were trimmed by 5 bases and 4 bases, with 18 bases remaining between them. The CDR3 sequence is CASSPRRDPINQPQHF. The CDR3 region has the DNA TGTGCCAGCAGTCCCCGGCGCGACCCAATAAATCAGCCCCAGCATTTT.

This clonotype was seen many times. The V call is TRBV18, the J call TRBJ1-1, with D hard to call. Germline V gene lookup returns CDR1 KGHSH and CDR2 LQKENI. V was clipped by 7 bases and J by 0 bases, with 9 bases between them. The CDR3 runs to 13 residues. CDR3 DNA sequence: TGTGCCAGCTATTTGCAATTGAACACTGAAGCTTTCTTT. This codes for CASYLQLNTEAFF.

This clonotype was seen at least ten times. The V call is TRBV6-2 or TRBV6-3, the J call TRBJ2-1; unclear D gene. The CDR3 is 12 amino acids. Trimming left V 4 bases short and J 7 bases short, with 8 bases between. The germline CDR1 and CDR2 sequences are MNHEY and SVGEGT. CDR3 region: CASSSVTNEQFF. The CDR3 DNA reads TGTGCCAGCAGTTCGGTGACGAATGAGCAGTTCTTC.

In its sample, this clonotype was seen many times. V gene TRBV20-1 combines with J gene TRBJ2-5; D gene uncertain. In germline, CDR1 is DFQATT, CDR2 SNEGSKA (reference sequence). Trimming shortened V by 3 bases and J by 2 bases, and 13 bases separated the two germline ends. The CDR3 length is 14 residues. The CDR3 sequence is CSASIKVSQETQYF. For the CDR3, the DNA is TGCAGTGCTAGTATTAAGGTGTCGCAAGAGACCCAGTACTTC.

The chain is built from TRBV19 and TRBJ2-4, with TRBD1 identical over 9 bases. There are 14 residues in the CDR3. Germline loops: CDR1 LNHDA, CDR2 SQIVND (reference sequence). V shed 11 bases, J shed 9 bases, and the junction held 14 bases outside the gene matches. In DNA form, the CDR3 reads TGTGCCGCCGGTGGGCCGGGACAGGGCCGCATTCAGTACTTC. Translated, it gives CAAGGPGQGRIQYF.

Only a few counts were recorded for this clonotype. The gene calls are TRBV5-8 and TRBJ2-7; 7 bases map to TRBD1. The germline CDR1 and CDR2 sequences are SGHTS and YDEGEE. The CDR3 length is 14 residues. J lost 2 bases, V lost 4 bases, and 6 bases had no gene match. CDR3 residues: CASSPGTDTYEQYF. The CDR3 bases are TGTGCCAGCAGCCCCGGGACAGATACCTACGAGCAGTACTTC.